This T cell receptor beta chain was captured by sequencing in a study of blood T cell repertoires in COVID-19. For the study at large: The study drew acute and convalescent COVID-19 samples from the United States, Italy and Spain.

Germline trimming cut 7 bases from V and 6 bases from J; bases unmatched to any gene: 13. The CDR3 contains 14 residues. CDR1 SQVTM and CDR2 ANQGSEA come from the germline V gene. In the authors' workflow: Reference gene primer amplification gave nucleated cell count estimates. Assay used: immunoSEQ multiplex PCR; TCRdb lists only in-frame clones, some missing. V and J calls and clone size come straight from that table; D and trimming were deduced from the DNA. The sample carries about 81,000 clones, 90% to 95% recorded once. This clone occurred once. The rearrangement joins TRBV29-1 to TRBJ2-7; 9 bases match TRBD1. The TCR originated in a human donor with active COVID-19. The donor label of this sample is uncertain. Sequenced input: peripheral blood. As DNA, the CDR3 is TGCAGCGCGGACGCGGGACAGGGAGGGTCCGAGCAGTACTTC. The encoded protein is CSADAGQGGSEQYF.